This T cell receptor beta chain was captured by sequencing in a study of OX40 agonist ivuxolimab in advanced cancers. Overall study: Intravenous ivuxolimab was administered to patients every 2 weeks at 0.01 to 10 mg/kg. General study results and limits: Some nonresponders additionally presented with little normalized T-cell clonal expansion. Doses of 0.1 to 3.0 mg/kg were accompanied by clonal expansion of CD4+ and CD8+ blood T cells by week 6. Among T cells, CD8+ cells averaged more expanded clones than CD4+ cells.

Of note for this clone: Its antigen is undetermined.

Profiling relied on immunoSEQ multiplex PCR, and the TCRdb table lists in-frame clones only, not all of them. The sample consists of tens of thousands of clones, roughly 87% of them appearing once. The TCR originated in an adult with an advanced solid tumor such as melanoma, head and neck, liver or kidney cancer. This sample comprised CD4+ or CD8+ T cells sorted from blood, obtained in a trial of the OX40 agonist ivuxolimab.

CDR3 region: CASSPGSSGEKLFF. CDR3 coding DNA: TGTGCCAGCTCACCGGGGAGTTCGGGTGAAAAACTGTTTTTT. The genes are TRBV18 and TRBJ1-4; no clear D. Germline values: CDR1 KGHSH, CDR2 LQKENI. V gave up 3 bases and J gave up 7 bases, with 12 bases separating them. This CDR3 region has 14 residues.